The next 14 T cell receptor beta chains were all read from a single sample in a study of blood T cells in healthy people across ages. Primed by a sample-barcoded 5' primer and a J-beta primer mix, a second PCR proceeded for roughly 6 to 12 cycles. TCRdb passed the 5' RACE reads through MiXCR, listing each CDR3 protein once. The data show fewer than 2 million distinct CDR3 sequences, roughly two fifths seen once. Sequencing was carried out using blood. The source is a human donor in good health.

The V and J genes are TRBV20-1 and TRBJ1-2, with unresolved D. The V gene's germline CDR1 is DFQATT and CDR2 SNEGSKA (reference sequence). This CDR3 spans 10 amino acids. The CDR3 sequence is CSLGSYGYTF. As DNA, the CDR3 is TGCAGCCTAGGTTCCTATGGCTACACCTTC.

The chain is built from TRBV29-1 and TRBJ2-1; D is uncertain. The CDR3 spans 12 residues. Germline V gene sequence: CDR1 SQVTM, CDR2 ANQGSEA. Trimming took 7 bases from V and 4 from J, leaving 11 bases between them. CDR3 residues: CSASDKYNEQFF. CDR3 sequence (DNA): TGCAGCGCTAGTGACAAATACAATGAGCAGTTCTTC.

The DNA of the CDR3 is TGCGCCAGCAGCCAAGAGGAGGATCGAAATCCCTACGAGCAGTACTTC. Translated: CASSQEEDRNPYEQYF. The chain employs TRBV4-3 and TRBJ2-7; D might be TRBD2 (5 bases). This CDR3 is 16 amino acids long. V lost 0 bases and J 2 bases, leaving 14 bases between the germline ends. From germline, CDR1 is LGHNA and CDR2 YSLEER.

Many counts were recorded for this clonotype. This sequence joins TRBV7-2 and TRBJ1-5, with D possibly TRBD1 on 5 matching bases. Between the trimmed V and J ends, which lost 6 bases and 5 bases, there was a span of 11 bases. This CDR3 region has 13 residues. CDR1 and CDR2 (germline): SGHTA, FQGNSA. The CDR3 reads CASSYQGDQPQHF. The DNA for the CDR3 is TGTGCCAGCAGTTACCAGGGCGATCAGCCCCAGCATTTT.

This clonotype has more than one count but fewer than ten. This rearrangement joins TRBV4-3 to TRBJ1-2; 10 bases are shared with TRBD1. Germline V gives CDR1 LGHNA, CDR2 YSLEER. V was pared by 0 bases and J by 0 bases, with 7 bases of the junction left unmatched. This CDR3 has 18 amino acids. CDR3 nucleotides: TGCGCCAGCAGCCAAGACCACGGGGACAGGGGTACTAACTATGGCTACACCTTC. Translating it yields CASSQDHGDRGTNYGYTF.

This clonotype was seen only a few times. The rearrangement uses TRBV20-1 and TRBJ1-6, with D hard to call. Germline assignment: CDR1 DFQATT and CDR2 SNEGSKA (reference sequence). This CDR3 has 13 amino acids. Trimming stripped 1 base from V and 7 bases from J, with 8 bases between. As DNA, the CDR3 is TGCAGTGCTAGAGTGGGCAGAAATTCACCCCTCCACTTT. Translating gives CSARVGRNSPLHF.

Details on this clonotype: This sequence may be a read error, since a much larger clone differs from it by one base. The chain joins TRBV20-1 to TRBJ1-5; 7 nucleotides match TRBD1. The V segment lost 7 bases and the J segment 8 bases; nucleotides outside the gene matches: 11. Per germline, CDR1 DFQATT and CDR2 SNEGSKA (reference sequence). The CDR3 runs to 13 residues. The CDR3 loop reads CSVGDGRGKPQHF. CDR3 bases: TGCAGTGTAGGAGATGGCAGGGGGAAGCCCCAGCATTTT.

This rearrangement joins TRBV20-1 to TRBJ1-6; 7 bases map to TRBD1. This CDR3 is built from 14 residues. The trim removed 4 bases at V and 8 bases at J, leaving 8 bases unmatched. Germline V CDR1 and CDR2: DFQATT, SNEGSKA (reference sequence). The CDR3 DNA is TGCAGTGCTAAGGGGGCCAGGGGGGATTCACCCCTCCACTTT. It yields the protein CSAKGARGDSPLHF.

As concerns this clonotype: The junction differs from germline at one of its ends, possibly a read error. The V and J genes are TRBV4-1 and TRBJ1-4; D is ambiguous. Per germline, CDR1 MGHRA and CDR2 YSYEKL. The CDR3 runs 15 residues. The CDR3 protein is CASSQERHANEKLFF. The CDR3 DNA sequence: TGCGCCAGCAGTCAAGAGAGGCACGCTAATGAAAAACTGTTTTTT.

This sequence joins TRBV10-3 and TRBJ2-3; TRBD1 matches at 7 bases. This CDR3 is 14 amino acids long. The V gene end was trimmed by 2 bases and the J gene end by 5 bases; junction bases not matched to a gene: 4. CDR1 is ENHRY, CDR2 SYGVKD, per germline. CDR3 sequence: CAISEGPGGDTQYF. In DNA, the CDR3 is TGTGCCATCAGTGAGGGGCCAGGGGGAGATACGCAGTATTTT.

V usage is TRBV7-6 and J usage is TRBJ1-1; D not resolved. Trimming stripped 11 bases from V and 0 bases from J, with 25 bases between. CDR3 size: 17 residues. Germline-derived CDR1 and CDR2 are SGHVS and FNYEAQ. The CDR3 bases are TGTGCCGGCACCAAGGGCTTTTTACGGGGATTGAACACTGAAGCTTTCTTT. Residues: CAGTKGFLRGLNTEAFF. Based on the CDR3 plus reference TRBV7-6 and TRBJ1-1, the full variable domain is GAGVSQSPRYKVTKRGQDVALRCDPISGHVSLYWYRQALGQGPEFLTYFNYEAQQDKSGLPNDRFSAERPEGSISTLTIQRTEQRDSAMYRCAGTKGFLRGLNTEAFFGQGTRLTVV.

The CDR3 loop reads CASSHPRGGHYGYTF. In DNA, the CDR3 is TGCGCCAGCAGCCATCCCCGGGGAGGGCACTATGGCTACACCTTC. The chain carries TRBV4-1 and TRBJ1-2; D uncertain. The CDR3 length is 15 residues. Germline values: CDR1 MGHRA, CDR2 YSYEKL. The V end was cut by 3 bases, the J end by 3 bases, with 14 bases between.

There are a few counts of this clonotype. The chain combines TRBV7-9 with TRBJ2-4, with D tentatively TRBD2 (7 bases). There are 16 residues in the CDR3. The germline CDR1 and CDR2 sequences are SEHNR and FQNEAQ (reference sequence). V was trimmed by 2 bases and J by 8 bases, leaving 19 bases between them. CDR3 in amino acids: CASSLTGGQMMDIQYF. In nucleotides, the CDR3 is TGTGCCAGCAGCTTAACGGGAGGACAGATGATGGACATTCAGTACTTC.

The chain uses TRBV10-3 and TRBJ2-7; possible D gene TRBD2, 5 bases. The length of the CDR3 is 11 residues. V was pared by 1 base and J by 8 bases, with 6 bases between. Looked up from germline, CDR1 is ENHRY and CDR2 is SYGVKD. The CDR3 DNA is TGTGCCATCAGTGAGTGGGAGCAGCAGTACTTC. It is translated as CAISEWEQQYF.